The present T cell receptor (beta chain) was sequenced within a study of shared clonotypes between healthy human individuals. Background on the study: The composition of the donors was a couple of women and a few men aged 18 to 49.

Study results and limitations: Estimated richness was generally greater in naive than memory subsets.

In regard to this clone: The antigen remains undetermined.

Method: immunoSEQ multiplex PCR; TCRdb's copy keeps in-frame clones and lacks some. The sample lists about 2.4 million clones, 93% occurring once. HIV-negative, healthy adults without recent acute infections or vaccinations were the donors. Those who donated, Caucasian adults without exception, all lived in Nashville, Tennessee. Trimming cost V 5 bases and J 6 bases, with 17 bases left between them. This CDR3 spans 15 amino acids. CDR1 and CDR2 (germline): SGHTA, FQGNSA. The chain is built from TRBV7-2 and TRBJ2-1; D gene uncertain. The sequencing sample was made of naive CD4+ T cells from PBMCs. Subset indicated: CD45RA+ positively selected. This sequence originates from a man between 18 and 35 years old in good health. Some clones in this sample may be carry-over from other donors' samples. CDR3 DNA: TGTGCCAGCAGCCCACCCGGCCCTACCCCCAATGAGCAGTTCTTC. Encoded protein: CASSPPGPTPNEQFF.